This TCR beta chain was profiled in a study of T cell repertoires in cytomegalovirus infection. Turning to the study itself: Based on public TCR beta signatures, there were indications of CMV infection and of a matching HLA type. Findings of the study overall: Across the ex vivo response, the dominant clonotypes were HLA-C-restricted CMV-specific TCR beta clonotypes. Carriers of CMV and the relevant HLA type were discriminated by public TCR beta frequency.

One entry per CDR3 protein results from TCRdb running MiXCR on the reads. This table holds approximately 500,000 distinct CDR3 sequences, about 11% found once. This clonotype was counted a few times. Antigen specificity is unknown. The CDR3 is 16 residues long. Trimming removed 7 bases from V and 6 bases from J; junction bases left unmatched: 20. In germline, CDR1 is SQVTM, CDR2 ANQGSEA. Sequenced input: PBMCs. The gene calls are TRBV29-1 and TRBJ1-1; TRBD1 matches at 7 bases. The TCR originated in a human donor in good health (CMV status not recorded). Some clones in this sample may be carry-over from other donors' samples. CDR3 in amino acids: CSAETGREWGEAEAFF. CDR3 sequence (DNA): TGCAGCGCCGAGACAGGGAGGGAATGGGGTGAGGCTGAAGCTTTCTTT.